Listed below are T cell receptor beta chains from one sample, sequenced in a study of cytomegalovirus exposure and HLA in healthy donors. The table came from immunoSEQ multiplex PCR; TCRdb's copy has only in-frame clones and leaves some out. In the table there are about 160,000 clones, under 75% of which are singletons. The sample comprised PBMCs. The receptors were gathered from a woman in her sixties or seventies in good health and CMV-seropositive. The CDR3 runs from the conserved cysteine through the conserved F or W.

CDR3 length	J gene	V gene	CDR3 protein
15	TRBJ2-3	TRBV9	CASSVRQTSTDTQYF
15	TRBJ2-2	TRBV6-5	CASRDRQGDTGELFF
12	TRBJ1-1	TRBV28	CASSFFSAEAFF
14	TRBJ1-3	TRBV5-1	CASSSQGPGNTIYF
12	TRBJ1-4	TRBV27	CATGRVGEKLFF
13	TRBJ1-2	TRBV2	CASSAGQLYGYTF
15	TRBJ2-5	TRBV6-1	CASRDLGQGAKTQYF
13	TRBJ2-7	TRBV4-1	CASSQTFGYEQYF
13	TRBJ2-1	TRBV19	CASSLQRRNEQFF
12	TRBJ1-1	TRBV30	CALNRGNTEAFF
12	TRBJ2-2	TRBV9	CASSAHTGELFF
16	TRBJ2-1	TRBV7-3	CASSRAPGTSDIEQFF
13	TRBJ2-5	TRBV28	CASRSLATETQYF
13	TRBJ1-2	TRBV30	CAWSVGVDYGYTF
12	TRBJ1-2	TRBV28	CASSSDTYGYTF
15	TRBJ1-1	TRBV5-1	CASSFGGGMNTEAFF
14	TRBJ2-1	TRBV10-3	CASLSSGTDNEQFF
14	TRBJ1-5	TRBV2	CASSGTGRSQPQHF
15	TRBJ2-7	TRBV18	CASSPIRDSSYEQYF
10	TRBJ1-1	TRBV20-1	CSATGTEAFF
13	TRBJ1-1	TRBV7-3	CASSPLGAVEAFF
14	TRBJ1-1	TRBV2	CASSGQAMNTEAFF
15	TRBJ1-2	TRBV9	CASSVGNQGNRGYTF